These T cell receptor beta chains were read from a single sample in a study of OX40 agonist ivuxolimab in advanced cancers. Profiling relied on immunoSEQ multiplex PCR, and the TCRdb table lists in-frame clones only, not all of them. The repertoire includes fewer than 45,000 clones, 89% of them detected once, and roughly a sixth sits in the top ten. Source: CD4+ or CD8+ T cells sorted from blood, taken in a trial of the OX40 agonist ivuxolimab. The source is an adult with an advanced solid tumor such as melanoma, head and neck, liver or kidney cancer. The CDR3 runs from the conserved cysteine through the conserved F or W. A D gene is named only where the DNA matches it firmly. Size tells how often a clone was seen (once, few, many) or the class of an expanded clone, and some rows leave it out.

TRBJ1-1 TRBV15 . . TGTGCCACCAGCAGAGATAGGTCCGAGAACACTGAAGCTTTCTTT CATSRDRSENTEAFF
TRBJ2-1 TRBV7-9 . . TGTGCCAGCAGCTTCGGCGAGAATGAGCAGTTCTTC CASSFGENEQFF
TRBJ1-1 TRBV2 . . TGTGCCAGCCTCGGGATGATTAAAGCTTTCTTT CASLGMIKAFF
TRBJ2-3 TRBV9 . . TGTGCCAGTAAAGAGGGGGGAACAGATACGCAGTATTTT CASKEGGTDTQYF
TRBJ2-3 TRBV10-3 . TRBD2 TGTGCCATCGCCCTAGCGGGGGCCCGGTCTAGCACAGATACGCAGTATTTT CAIALAGARSSTDTQYF
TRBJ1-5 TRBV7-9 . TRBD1 TGTGCCAGCAGTCACCATGGGCAGGGGGCAAGCCAGCCCCAGCATTTT CASSHHGQGASQPQHF
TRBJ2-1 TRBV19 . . TGTGCCAGCCGGGGGTGGGAGTCTTCAGGTGAGCAGTTCTTC CASRGWESSGEQFF
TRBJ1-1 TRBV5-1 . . TGCGCCAGCAGCTTTTTTGTGAGATCCAGGAGGGTGAACACTGAAGCTTTCTTT CASSFFVRSRRVNTEAFF
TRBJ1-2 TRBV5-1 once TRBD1 TGCGCCAGCAGCACCGGGACAGGGCCTAATTATGGCTACACCTTC CASSTGTGPNYGYTF
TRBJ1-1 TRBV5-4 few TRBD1 TGTGCCAGCAGCGACTCCAGGGGGCGCACTGAAGCTTTCTTT CASSDSRGRTEAFF
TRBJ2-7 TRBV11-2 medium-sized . TGTGCCAGCAGTTTAGGGGGGAGCGGGCACTACGAGCAGTACTTC CASSLGGSGHYEQYF
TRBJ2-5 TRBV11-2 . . TGTGCCAGCAGCTTAGGTCCAGGGAGGGAGACCCAGTACTTC CASSLGPGRETQYF
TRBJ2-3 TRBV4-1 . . TGCGCCAGCAGAGCCCGGGAGAGAGTGAAAGATACGCAGTATTTT CASRARERVKDTQYF
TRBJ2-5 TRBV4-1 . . TGCGCCAGCAGCCAGGGTTTGGAGACCCAGTACTTC CASSQGLETQYF
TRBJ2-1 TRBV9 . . TGTGCCAGCAGCGTCGACCCTCACATCGATGAGCAGTTCTTC CASSVDPHIDEQFF
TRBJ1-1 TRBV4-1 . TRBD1 TGCGCCAGCAGCCCTGGACAGGGTGGCACTGAAGCTTTCTTT CASSPGQGGTEAFF
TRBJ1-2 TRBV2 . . TGTGCCAGCAGTGAAATTGGCCGGACTAAAGCTAACTATGGCTACACCTTC CASSEIGRTKANYGYTF
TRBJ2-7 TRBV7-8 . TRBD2 TGTGCCAGCAGCCCTATTAGCGGGCCGACCTCCTACGAGCAGTACTTC CASSPISGPTSYEQYF
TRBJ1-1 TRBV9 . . TGTGCCAGCAGCTACCGTGACACTGAAGCTTTCTTT CASSYRDTEAFF
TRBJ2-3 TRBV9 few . TGTGCCAGCAGCGTTCAAAGAAGAAGCACAGATACGCAGTATTTT CASSVQRRSTDTQYF
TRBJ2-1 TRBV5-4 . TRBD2 TGTGCCAGCAGCTTGTCGCGGGGGGACAATGAGCAGTTCTTC CASSLSRGDNEQFF
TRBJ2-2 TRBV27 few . TGTGCCAGCAGTTTAGGGGGTCGGGAGCTGTTTTTT CASSLGGRELFF
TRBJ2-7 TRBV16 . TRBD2 TGTGCCAGCAGCCAATCCGCTAGCGGGAGGGCTTATACCTACGAGCAGTACTTC CASSQSASGRAYTYEQYF
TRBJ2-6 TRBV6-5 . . TGTGCCAGCAGTGCCCTCGGCTCTGGGGCCAACGTCCTGACTTTC CASSALGSGANVLTF
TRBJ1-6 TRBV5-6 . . TGTGCCAGCAGCTGGGCAGGGTCCTATAATTCACCCCTCCACTTT CASSWAGSYNSPLHF
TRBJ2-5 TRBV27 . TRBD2 TGTGCCAGCAGTTTAGATCTAGCGGGGTTGGGAGAGACCCAGTACTTC CASSLDLAGLGETQYF
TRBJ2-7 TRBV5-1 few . TGCGCCAGCAGTGGGGGGTACGAGCAGTACTTC CASSGGYEQYF